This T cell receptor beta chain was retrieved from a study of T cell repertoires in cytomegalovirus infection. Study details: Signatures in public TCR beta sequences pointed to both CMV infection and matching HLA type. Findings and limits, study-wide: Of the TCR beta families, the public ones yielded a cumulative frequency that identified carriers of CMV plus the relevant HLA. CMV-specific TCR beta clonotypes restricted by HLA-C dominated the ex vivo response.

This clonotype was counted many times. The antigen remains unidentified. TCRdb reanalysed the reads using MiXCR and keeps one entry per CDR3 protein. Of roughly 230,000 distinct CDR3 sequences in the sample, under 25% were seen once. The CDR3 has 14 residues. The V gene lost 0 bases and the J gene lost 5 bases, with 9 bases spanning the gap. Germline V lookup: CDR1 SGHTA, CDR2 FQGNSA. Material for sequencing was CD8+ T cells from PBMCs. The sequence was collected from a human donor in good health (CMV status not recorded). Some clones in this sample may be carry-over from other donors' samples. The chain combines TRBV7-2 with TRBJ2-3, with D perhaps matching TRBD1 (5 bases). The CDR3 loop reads CASSLALGLDTQYF. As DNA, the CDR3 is TGTGCCAGCAGCTTAGCGCTGGGGCTAGATACGCAGTATTTT.